The T cell receptor (beta chain) under discussion was sequenced for a study of blood T cells in healthy people across ages. Regarding the study as a whole: Roughly linear declines in TCR beta diversity per million T cells occurred with age.

Germline assignment: CDR1 WNHNN and CDR2 SYGVQD (reference sequence). The V gene lost 7 bases and the J gene lost 5 bases, with 14 bases spanning the gap. This CDR3 has 14 residues. Primed by a sample-barcoded 5' primer and a J-beta primer mix, a second PCR proceeded for 7 to 11 cycles. TCRdb re-derived calls from the 5' RACE reads in MiXCR, one entry per CDR3 protein. The sample holds more than 450,000 distinct CDR3 sequences, roughly a quarter seen once. As concerns this clonotype: The antigen remains undetermined.

The data also belong to a second study, concerning T cells of mothers and their children.

The chain couples TRBV10-1 to TRBJ2-2; the D gene could be TRBD1 or TRBD2 (6 bases each). The sequenced sample consisted of blood. This clonotype originated in a boy between 2 and 10 years old in good health. The CDR3: CASTGDSKTGELFF. CDR3 in DNA: TGCGCCAGCACAGGGGACTCTAAAACCGGGGAGCTGTTTTTT.